Presented here are 7 T cell receptor beta chains from one specimen sequenced in a study of Graves' ophthalmopathy and Graves' hyperthyroidism (dated by TCRdb to the late 2010s). TCRdb lists the instrument as Illumina HiSeq 2000. TCR beta CDR3 regions were amplified from RNA transcripts for repertoire sequencing. The first round was an RT-PCR using HTBI primers with the Qiagen OneStep RT-PCR kit, and this first round was followed by a second-round multiplex PCR, then size selection and purification. The raw public reads went through TCRdb reprocessing: fastp at Q25, MiXCR clone calling, in-frame beta chains kept. Every distinct CDR3 protein forms one entry, paired with its most common genes and DNA. For this sample the table gives over 150,000 distinct CDR3 sequences, of which approximately 40% were detected only once. The top ten clones comprise less than 6% of the sample. The sample comprised peripheral blood. The receptors shown here come from a woman aged 40 to 50 with Graves' ophthalmopathy. Donor details come from another sample of the same person, matched by shared clones.

This clonotype was observed many times. The rearrangement uses TRBV28 and TRBJ2-7, with D possibly being TRBD1 (6 bases). The CDR3 contains 12 residues. Trimming pared 10 bases from V and 5 bases from J, leaving 15 bases between. Germline loops: CDR1 MDHEN, CDR2 SYDVKM. The CDR3 DNA is TGTGCCATTGGGCAGGGGATAGACGAGCAGTACTTC. This translates into CAIGQGIDEQYF.

This clonotype was seen at least ten times. The V and J genes are TRBV15 and TRBJ2-3; D unclear. The CDR3 runs 13 residues. Germline loops: CDR1 LNHNV, CDR2 YYDKDF (reference sequence). The V and J ends lost 0 bases and 2 bases respectively, with 3 bases between them. DNA of the CDR3: TGTGCCACCAGCAGAGAACCCACAGATACGCAGTATTTT. Amino acid sequence: CATSREPTDTQYF.

This clonotype was seen repeatedly, ten times or more. The V gene is TRBV6-5, the J gene TRBJ1-2; 8 bases match TRBD1. CDR1 MNHEY and CDR2 SVGAGI come from the germline V gene. The J segment lost 2 bases and the V segment lost 4 bases, leaving 3 bases of the junction unmatched. This CDR3 spans 14 amino acids. The CDR3 sequence: CASSSGQENYGYTF. DNA for the CDR3: TGTGCCAGCAGTTCGGGACAGGAAAACTATGGCTACACCTTC.

The J gene is TRBJ2-7, the V gene TRBV2, with TRBD1 as a possible D gene (5 bases). V dropped 7 bases and J dropped 5 bases, with 18 bases sitting between them. The CDR3 has 14 residues. Germline assignment: CDR1 SNHLY and CDR2 FYNNEI. CDR3 amino acids: CASNRLGPQDEQYF. CDR3 DNA sequence: TGTGCCAGCAATAGGTTGGGGCCACAGGACGAGCAGTACTTC.

The rearrangement links TRBV12-3 or TRBV12-4 to TRBJ2-5, with D maybe TRBD2 (5 bases). Trimming cost V 3 bases and J 4 bases, with 15 bases left between them. The CDR3 is 15 amino acids. DNA for the CDR3: TGTGCCAGCAGTTTCCGCAGCGGAGGTGGAGAGACCCAGTACTTC. This codes for CASSFRSGGGETQYF.

This chain joins TRBV4-1 and TRBJ2-5, with D uncertain. Germline CDR1 MGHRA, CDR2 YSYEKL. The CDR3 runs to 16 residues. The ends were cut back, 4 bases at V and 3 bases at J, with 18 bases in the middle. CDR3 nucleotides: TGCGCCAGCAGCCCCCGCCCCGCCTCTAGTGAAGAGACCCAGTACTTC. This encodes CASSPRPASSEETQYF.

The table lists this clonotype with many counts. This chain connects TRBV6-5 to TRBJ1-6, with D maybe TRBD1 (6 bases). The CDR3 contains 15 residues. Germline CDR1 reads MNHEY; CDR2 reads SVGAGI. Trimming left V 0 bases short and J 10 bases short, with 13 bases between. The CDR3 here is CASSYSQGQESPLHF. The CDR3 DNA reads as TGTGCCAGCAGTTACTCGCAGGGGCAAGAGTCACCCCTCCACTTT.